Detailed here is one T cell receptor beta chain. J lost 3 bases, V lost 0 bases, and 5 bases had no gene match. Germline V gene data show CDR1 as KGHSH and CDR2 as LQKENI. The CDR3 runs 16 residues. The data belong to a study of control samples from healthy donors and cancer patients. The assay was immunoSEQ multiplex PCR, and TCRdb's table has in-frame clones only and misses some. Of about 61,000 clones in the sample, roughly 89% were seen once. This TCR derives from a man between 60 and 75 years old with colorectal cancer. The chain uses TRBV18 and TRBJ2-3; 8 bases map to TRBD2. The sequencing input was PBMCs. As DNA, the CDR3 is TGTGCCAGCTCACCACCAGTAGCGGGGCGGACAGATACGCAGTATTTT. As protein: CASSPPVAGRTDTQYF.